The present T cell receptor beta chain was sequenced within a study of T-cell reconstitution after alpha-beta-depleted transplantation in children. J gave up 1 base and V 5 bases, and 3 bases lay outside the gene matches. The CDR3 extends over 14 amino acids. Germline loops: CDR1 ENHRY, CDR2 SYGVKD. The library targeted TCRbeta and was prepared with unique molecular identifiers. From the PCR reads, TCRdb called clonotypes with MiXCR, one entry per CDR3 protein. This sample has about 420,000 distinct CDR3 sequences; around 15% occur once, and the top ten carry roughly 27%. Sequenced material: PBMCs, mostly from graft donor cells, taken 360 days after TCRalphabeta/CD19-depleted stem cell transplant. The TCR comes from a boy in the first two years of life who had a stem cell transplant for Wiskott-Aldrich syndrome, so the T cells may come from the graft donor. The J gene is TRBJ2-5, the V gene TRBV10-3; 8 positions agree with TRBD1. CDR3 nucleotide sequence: TGTGCCATCAGTCCCAGGGGGCCCCAAGAGACCCAGTACTTC. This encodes CAISPRGPQETQYF.